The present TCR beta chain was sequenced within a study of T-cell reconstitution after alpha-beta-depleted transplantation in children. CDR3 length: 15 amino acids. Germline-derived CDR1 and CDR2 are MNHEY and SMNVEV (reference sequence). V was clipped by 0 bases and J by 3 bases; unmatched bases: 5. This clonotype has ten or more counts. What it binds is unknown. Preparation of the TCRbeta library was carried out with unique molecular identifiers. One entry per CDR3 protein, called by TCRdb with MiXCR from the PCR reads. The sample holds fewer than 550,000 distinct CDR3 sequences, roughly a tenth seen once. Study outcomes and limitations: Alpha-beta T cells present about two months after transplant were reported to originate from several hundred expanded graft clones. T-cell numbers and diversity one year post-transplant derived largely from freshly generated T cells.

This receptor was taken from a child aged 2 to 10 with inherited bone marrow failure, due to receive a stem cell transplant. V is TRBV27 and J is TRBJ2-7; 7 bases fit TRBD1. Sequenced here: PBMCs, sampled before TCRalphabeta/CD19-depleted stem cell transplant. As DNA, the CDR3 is TGTGCCAGCAGTTTATCCGGGACAGCTTACTACGAGCAGTACTTC. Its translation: CASSLSGTAYYEQYF.